Sequencing of this TCR beta chain was carried out in a study of CD8 T cells in Susac syndrome. Sequencing of TCR beta, carried out with a high-throughput approach, was applied to CD8+ and CD4+ T cells from the blood. It was negative isolation that provided the CD8+ and CD4+ T cells, whereas TEMRA cells were enriched by FACS. When the RNA was reverse transcribed, random hexamers were used with an input of roughly 0.5 to 1 ug. Across 54 Vbeta and 13 Jbeta, TCR beta CDR3 was amplified with immunoSEQ multiplex PCR. TCRdb itself ran the immunoSEQ multiplex PCR reads through MiXCR, one entry per CDR3 protein. This sample has around 180,000 distinct CDR3 sequences; more than 90% occur once, and the top ten carry 0.093%. The CDR3 length is 13 residues. Trimming pared 6 bases from V and 3 bases from J, leaving 11 bases between. Germline V gene sequence: CDR1 MNHEY, CDR2 SMNVEV (reference sequence).

The chain uses TRBV27 and TRBJ1-2, with D possibly being TRBD1 (5 bases). The clonotype was recovered from a human donor with multiple sclerosis. Sequencing was done on a sample of CD4+ T cells from PBMCs. CDR3 in amino acids: CASRGPPDYGYTF. Here the CDR3 DNA reads TGTGCCAGCAGGGGGCCGCCCGACTATGGCTACACCTTC.